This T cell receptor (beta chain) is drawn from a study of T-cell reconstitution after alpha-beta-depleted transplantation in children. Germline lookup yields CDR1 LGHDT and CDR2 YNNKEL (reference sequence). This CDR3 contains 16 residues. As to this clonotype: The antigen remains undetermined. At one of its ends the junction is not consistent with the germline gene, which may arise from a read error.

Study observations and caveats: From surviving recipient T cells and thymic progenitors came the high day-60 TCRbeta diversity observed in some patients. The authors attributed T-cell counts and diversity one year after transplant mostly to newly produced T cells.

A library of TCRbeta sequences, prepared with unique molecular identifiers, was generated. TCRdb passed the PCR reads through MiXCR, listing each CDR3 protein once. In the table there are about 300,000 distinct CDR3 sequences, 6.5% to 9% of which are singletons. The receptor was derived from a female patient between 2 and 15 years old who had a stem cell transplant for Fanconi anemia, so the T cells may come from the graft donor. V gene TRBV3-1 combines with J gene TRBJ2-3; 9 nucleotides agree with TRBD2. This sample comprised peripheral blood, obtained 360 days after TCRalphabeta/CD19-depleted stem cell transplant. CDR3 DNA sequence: TGTGCCACCAGCCAAGCTGCGGGGGGGGGCACAGATACGCAGTATTTT. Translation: CATSQAAGGGTDTQYF.